This T cell receptor (beta chain) originates from a study of blood T cell repertoires in COVID-19. Regarding this clone: The germline gene is not matched at one end of the junction; a read error may be the cause.

The repertoire was sequenced with immunoSEQ multiplex PCR; TCRdb's copy has only in-frame clones and lacks some. The sample lists over 200,000 clones, 70% to 90% seen once, with less than 20% in the top ten. The germline gives CDR1 ENHRY, CDR2 SYGVKD. The length of the CDR3 is 11 residues. The TCR sequence derives from a man between 18 and 29 years old who had recovered from COVID-19. The sample was PBMCs or T cells enriched from blood (not recorded which). The rearrangement links TRBV10-3 to TRBJ2-2; D possibly corresponds to TRBD2 (5 bases). CDR3 region: CAISEHRGAVF. CDR3 coding DNA: TGTGCCATCAGCGAACACCGGGGAGCTGTTTTT.